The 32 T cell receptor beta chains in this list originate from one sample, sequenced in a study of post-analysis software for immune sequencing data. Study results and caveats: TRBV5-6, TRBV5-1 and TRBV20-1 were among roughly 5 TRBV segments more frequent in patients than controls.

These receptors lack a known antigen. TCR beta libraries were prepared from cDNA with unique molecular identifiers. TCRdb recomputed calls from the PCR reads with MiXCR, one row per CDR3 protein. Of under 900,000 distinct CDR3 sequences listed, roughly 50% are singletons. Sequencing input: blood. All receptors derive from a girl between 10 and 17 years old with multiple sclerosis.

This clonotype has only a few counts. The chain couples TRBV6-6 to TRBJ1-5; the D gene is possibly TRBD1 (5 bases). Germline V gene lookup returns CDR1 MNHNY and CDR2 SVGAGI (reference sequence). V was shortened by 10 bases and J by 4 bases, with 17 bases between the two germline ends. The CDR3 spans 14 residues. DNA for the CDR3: TGTGCCATCGCATCACGGGACTGGAATCAGCCCCAGCATTTT. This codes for CAIASRDWNQPQHF.

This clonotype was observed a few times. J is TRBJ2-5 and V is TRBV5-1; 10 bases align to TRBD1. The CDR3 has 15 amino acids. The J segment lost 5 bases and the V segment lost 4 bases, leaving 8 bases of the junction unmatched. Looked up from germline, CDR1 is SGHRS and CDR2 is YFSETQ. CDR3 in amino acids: CASSNGTGAKETQYF. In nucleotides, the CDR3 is TGCGCCAGCAGCAACGGGACAGGGGCGAAGGAGACCCAGTACTTC.

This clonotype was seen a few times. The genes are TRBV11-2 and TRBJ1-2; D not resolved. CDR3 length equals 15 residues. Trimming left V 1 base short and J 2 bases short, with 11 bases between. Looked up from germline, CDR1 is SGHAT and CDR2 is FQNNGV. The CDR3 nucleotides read TGTGCCAGCAGCTTAGTCTCGCTGGGAAACTATGGCTACACCTTC. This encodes CASSLVSLGNYGYTF.

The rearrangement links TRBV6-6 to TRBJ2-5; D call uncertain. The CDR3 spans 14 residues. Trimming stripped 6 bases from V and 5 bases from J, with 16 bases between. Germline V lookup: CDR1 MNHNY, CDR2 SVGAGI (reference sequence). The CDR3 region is CASSRVRLVETQYF. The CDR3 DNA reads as TGTGCCAGCAGCAGAGTCCGGTTGGTCGAGACCCAGTACTTC.

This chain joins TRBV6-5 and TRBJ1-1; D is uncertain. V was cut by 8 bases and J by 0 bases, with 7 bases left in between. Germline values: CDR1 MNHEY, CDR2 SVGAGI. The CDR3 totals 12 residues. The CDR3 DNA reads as TGTGCCAGCGAGGGCATGAACACTGAAGCTTTCTTT. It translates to CASEGMNTEAFF.

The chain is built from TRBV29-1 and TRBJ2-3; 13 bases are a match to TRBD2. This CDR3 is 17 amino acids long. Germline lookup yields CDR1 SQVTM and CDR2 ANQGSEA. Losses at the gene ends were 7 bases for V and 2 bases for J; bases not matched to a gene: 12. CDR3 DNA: TGCAGCGCTATCAGGACTAGCGGGAGCTCTACCACAGATACGCAGTATTTT. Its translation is CSAIRTSGSSTTDTQYF.

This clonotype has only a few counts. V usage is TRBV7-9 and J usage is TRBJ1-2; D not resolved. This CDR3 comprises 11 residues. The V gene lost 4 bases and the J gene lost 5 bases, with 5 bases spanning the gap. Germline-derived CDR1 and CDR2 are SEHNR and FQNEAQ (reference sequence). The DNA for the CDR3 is TGTGCCAGCAGCTCCCTGTATGGCTACACCTTC. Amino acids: CASSSLYGYTF.

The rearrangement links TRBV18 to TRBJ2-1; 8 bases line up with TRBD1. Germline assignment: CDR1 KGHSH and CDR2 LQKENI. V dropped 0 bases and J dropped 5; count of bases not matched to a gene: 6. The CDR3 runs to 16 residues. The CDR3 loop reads CASSPPGRGRDNEQFF. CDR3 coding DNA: TGTGCCAGCTCACCACCCGGCAGGGGGCGGGACAATGAGCAGTTCTTC.

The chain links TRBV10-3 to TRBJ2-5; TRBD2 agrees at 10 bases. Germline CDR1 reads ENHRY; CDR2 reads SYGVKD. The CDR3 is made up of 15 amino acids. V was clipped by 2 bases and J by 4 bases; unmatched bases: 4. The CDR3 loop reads CAISEGTSVLETQYF. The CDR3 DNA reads TGTGCCATCAGTGAGGGGACTAGCGTTCTAGAGACCCAGTACTTC.

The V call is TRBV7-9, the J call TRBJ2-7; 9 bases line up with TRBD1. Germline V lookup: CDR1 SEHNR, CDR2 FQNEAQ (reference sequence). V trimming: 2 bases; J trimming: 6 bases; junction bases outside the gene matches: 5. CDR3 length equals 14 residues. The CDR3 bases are TGTGCCAGCAGCTTATGGGACAGGGCGGCCGAGCAGTACTTC. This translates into CASSLWDRAAEQYF.

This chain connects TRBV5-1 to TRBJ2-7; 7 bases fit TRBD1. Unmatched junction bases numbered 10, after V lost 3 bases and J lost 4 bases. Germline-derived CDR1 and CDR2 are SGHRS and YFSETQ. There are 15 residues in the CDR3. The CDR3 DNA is TGCGCCAGCAGCTGGGGGACAGCGACGGGGTACGAGCAGTACTTC. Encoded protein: CASSWGTATGYEQYF. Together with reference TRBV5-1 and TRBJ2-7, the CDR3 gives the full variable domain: KAGVTQTPRYLIKTRGQQVTLSCSPISGHRSVSWYQQTPGQGLQFLFEYFSETQRNKGNFPGRFSGRQFSNSRSEMNVSTLELGDSALYLCASSWGTATGYEQYFGPGTRLTVT.

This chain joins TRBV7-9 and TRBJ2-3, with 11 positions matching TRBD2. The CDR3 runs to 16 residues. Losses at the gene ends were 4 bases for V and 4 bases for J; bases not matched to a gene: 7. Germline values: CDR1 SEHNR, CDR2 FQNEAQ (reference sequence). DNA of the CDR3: TGTGCCAGCAGCTCCATTCTAGCGGGGGGATCAGATACGCAGTATTTT. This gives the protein CASSSILAGGSDTQYF.

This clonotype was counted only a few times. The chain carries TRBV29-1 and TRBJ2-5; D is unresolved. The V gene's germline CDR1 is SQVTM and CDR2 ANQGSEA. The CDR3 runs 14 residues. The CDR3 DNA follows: TGCAGTCCTCGTGGCGTATACTCCCAAGAGACCCAGTACTTC. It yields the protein CSPRGVYSQETQYF.

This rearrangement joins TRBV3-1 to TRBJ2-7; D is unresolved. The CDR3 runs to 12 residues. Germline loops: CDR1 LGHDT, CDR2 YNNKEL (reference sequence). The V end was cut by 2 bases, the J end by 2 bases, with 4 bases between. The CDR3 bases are TGTGCCAGCAGCCAACCACCCTACGAGCAGTACTTC. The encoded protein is CASSQPPYEQYF.

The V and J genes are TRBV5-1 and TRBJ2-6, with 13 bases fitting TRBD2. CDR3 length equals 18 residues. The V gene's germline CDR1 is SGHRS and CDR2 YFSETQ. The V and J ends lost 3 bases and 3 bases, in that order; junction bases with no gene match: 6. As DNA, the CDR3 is TGCGCCAGCAGCTATACTAGCGGGAGGGCGAGTGGGGCCAACGTCCTGACTTTC. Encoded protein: CASSYTSGRASGANVLTF. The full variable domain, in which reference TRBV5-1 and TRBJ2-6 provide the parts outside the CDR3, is KAGVTQTPRYLIKTRGQQVTLSCSPISGHRSVSWYQQTPGQGLQFLFEYFSETQRNKGNFPGRFSGRQFSNSRSEMNVSTLELGDSALYLCASSYTSGRASGANVLTFGAGSRLTVL.

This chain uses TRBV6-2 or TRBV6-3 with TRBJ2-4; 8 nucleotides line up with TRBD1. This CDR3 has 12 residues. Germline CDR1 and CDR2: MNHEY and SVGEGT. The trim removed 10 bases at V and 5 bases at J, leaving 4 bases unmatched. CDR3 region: CAIGQGQNIQYF. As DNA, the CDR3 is TGTGCCATCGGACAGGGACAAAACATTCAGTACTTC.

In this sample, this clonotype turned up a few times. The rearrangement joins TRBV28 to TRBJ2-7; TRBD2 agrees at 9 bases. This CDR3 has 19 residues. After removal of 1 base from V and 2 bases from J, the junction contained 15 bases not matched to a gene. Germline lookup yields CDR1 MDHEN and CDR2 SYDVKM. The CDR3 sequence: CASSLLGGGAAIATYEQYF. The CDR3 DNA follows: TGTGCCAGCAGTTTATTAGGCGGGGGGGCGGCCATCGCCACCTACGAGCAGTACTTC. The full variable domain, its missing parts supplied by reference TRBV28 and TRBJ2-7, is DVKVTQSSRYLVKRTGEKVFLECVQDMDHENMFWYRQDPGLGLRLIYFSYDVKMKEKGDIPEGYSVSREKKERFSLILESASTNQTSMYLCASSLLGGGAAIATYEQYFGPGTRLTVT.

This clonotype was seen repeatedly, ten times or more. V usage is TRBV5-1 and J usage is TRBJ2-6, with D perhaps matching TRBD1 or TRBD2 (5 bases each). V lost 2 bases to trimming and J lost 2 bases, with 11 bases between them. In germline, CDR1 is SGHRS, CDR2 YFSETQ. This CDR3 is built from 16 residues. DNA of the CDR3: TGCGCCAGCAGCTTAAGAGGGGTCACTGGGGCCAACGTCCTGACTTTC. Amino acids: CASSLRGVTGANVLTF.

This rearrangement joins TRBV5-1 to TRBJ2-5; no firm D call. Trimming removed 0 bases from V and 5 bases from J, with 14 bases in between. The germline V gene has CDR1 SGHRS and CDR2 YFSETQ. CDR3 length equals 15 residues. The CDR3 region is CASSLVMRHEETQYF. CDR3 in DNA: TGCGCCAGCAGCTTGGTCATGCGTCACGAGGAGACCCAGTACTTC.

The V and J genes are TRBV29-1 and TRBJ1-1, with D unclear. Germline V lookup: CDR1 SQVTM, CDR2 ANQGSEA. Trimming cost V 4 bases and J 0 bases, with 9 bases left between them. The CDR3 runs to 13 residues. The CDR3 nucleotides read TGCAGCGTTGCTGGGAAAATGAACACTGAAGCTTTCTTT. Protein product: CSVAGKMNTEAFF.

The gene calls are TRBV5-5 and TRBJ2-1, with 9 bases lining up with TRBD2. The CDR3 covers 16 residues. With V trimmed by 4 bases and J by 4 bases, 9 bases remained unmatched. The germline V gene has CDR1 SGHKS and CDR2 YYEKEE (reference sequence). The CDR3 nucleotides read TGTGCCAGCAGCCCTCGTAGCGGGAGAGAGTACAATGAGCAGTTCTTC. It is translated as CASSPRSGREYNEQFF.

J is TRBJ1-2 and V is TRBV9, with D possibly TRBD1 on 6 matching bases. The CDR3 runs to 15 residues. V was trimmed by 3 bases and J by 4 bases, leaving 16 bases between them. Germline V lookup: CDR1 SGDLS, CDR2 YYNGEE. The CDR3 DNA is TGTGCCAGCAGCGACACAGGGTTAGGTTTCTATGGCTACACCTTC. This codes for CASSDTGLGFYGYTF.

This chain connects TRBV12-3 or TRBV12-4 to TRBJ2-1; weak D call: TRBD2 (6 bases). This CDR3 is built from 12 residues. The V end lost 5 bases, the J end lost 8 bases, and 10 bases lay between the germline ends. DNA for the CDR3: TGTGCCAGCAGTCCGGAGGGCGATGAGCAGTTCTTC. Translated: CASSPEGDEQFF.

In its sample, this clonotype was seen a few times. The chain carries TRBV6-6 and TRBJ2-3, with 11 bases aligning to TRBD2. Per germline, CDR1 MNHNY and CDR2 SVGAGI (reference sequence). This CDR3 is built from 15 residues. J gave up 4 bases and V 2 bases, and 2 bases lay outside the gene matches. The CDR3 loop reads CASSYGTSGSDTQYF. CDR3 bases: TGTGCCAGCAGTTACGGGACTAGCGGTTCAGATACGCAGTATTTT.

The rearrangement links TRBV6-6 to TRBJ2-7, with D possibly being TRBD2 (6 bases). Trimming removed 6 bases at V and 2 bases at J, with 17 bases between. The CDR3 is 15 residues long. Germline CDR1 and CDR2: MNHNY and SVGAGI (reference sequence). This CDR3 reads CASREWLASAYEQYF. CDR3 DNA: TGTGCCAGCAGGGAGTGGCTAGCGTCCGCCTACGAGCAGTACTTC.

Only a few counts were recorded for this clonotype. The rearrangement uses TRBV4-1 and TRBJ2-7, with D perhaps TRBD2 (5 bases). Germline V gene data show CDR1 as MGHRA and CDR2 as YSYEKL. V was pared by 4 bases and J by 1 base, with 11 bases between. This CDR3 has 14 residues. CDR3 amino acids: CASSLTEGSYEQYF. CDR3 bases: TGCGCCAGCAGCCTGACTGAGGGTTCCTACGAGCAGTACTTC.

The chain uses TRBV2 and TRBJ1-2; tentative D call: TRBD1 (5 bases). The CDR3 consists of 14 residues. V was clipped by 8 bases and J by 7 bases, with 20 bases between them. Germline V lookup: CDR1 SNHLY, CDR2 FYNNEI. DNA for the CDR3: TGTGCCAGCCTCACTCTGCTAGGGGCGAGTGGCTACACCTTC. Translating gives CASLTLLGASGYTF.

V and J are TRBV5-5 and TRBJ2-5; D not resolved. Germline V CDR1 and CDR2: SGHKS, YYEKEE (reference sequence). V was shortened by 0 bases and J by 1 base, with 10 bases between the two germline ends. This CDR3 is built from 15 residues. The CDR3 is CASSLDGRLQETQYF. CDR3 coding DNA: TGTGCCAGCAGCTTGGATGGCAGGCTCCAAGAGACCCAGTACTTC.

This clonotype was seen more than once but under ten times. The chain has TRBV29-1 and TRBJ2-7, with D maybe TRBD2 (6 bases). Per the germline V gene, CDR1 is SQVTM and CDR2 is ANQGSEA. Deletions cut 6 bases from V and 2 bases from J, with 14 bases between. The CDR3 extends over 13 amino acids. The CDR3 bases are TGCAGCGTGGGGCGGGGCTCGGCCTACGAGCAGTACTTC. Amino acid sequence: CSVGRGSAYEQYF.

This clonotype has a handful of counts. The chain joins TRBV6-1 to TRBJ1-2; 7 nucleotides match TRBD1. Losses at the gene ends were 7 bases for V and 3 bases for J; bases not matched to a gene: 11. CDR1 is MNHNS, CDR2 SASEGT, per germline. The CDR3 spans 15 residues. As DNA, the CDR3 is TGTGCCAGCAATTCCGCCAGGGGGTTCGACTATGGCTACACCTTC. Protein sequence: CASNSARGFDYGYTF.

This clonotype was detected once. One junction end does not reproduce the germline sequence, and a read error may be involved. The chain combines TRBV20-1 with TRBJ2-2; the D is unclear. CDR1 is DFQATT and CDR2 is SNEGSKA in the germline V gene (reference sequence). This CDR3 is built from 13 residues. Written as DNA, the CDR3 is TGCAGTGCCCTAGGGCTGAACGCCGGGGAGCTGTTTTTT. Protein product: CSALGLNAGELFF.

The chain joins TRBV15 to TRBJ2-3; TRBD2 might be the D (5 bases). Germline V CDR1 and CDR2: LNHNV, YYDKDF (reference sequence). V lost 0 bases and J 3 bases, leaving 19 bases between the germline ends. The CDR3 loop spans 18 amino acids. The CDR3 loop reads CATSRDGPGEPPTDTQYF. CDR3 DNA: TGTGCCACCAGCAGAGATGGGCCCGGGGAGCCACCTACAGATACGCAGTATTTT.